The source of this T cell receptor (beta chain) is a study of cytomegalovirus exposure and HLA in healthy donors. Points from the study as a whole: Another analysis was done later, and it associated 16,951 TCR beta sequences with HLA alleles at 0.05 false discovery rate.

This CDR3 comprises 15 residues. CDR1 and CDR2 from the germline V gene are SGHVS and FQNEAQ. The junction had 5 bases not matched to a gene; V was cut back by 1 base and J by 5 bases. PCR was performed using 60 Vbeta and 13 Jbeta primers. The data were produced by immunoSEQ multiplex PCR, yet TCRdb's version contains in-frame clones alone and is incomplete. This table has about 160,000 clones, around four fifths appearing once. Details on this clone: Antigen specificity is unknown.

This chain uses TRBV7-8 with TRBJ2-7; 10 nucleotides align to TRBD1. Sequenced: PBMCs. The receptor was isolated from a man between 18 and 35 years old in good health and CMV-seropositive. Here the CDR3 reads CASSLEGQGFHEQYF. The CDR3 coding sequence is TGTGCCAGCAGCTTAGAGGGACAGGGGTTCCACGAGCAGTACTTC.